This TCR beta chain was captured by sequencing in a study of blood T cell repertoires in COVID-19. Study in general: Both acute and convalescent COVID-19 samples were obtained from the United States, Italy and Spain.

Data came from immunoSEQ multiplex PCR; TCRdb stores just in-frame clones and leaves some out. The sample lists about 110,000 clones, 75% to 80% occurring once. The clonotype was recovered from a woman of 80 years or more with active or convalescent COVID-19. The sample comprised peripheral blood.

DNA of the CDR3: TGCGCCAGCAGCTTGGGACAGGGTAGCACAGATACGCAGTATTTT. This encodes CASSLGQGSTDTQYF. The J gene is TRBJ2-3, the V gene TRBV5-1; 7 positions agree with TRBD1. With V trimmed by 0 bases and J by 0 bases, 1 base remained unmatched. The CDR3 spans 15 residues. Looked up from germline, CDR1 is SGHRS and CDR2 is YFSETQ.